What follows are 27 T cell receptor beta chains derived from one specimen sequenced in a study of cytomegalovirus exposure and HLA in healthy donors. The PCR ran on 60 Vbeta and 13 Jbeta primers. Using immunoSEQ multiplex PCR, the repertoire was profiled, and TCRdb retains in-frame clones only, with some absent. The data contain around 100,000 clones, over 60% of them singletons. Sequenced material: PBMCs. The source is a woman aged 18-29 years in good health and CMV-seropositive.

The rearrangement joins TRBV5-1 to TRBJ2-1; 16 bases match TRBD2. V shed 4 bases and J 8 bases; nucleotides not matched to a gene: 3. The germline V gene has CDR1 SGHRS and CDR2 YFSETQ. The CDR3 length is 15 residues. CDR3 loop: CASSQGLAGGDEQFF. The CDR3 coding sequence is TGCGCCAGCAGCCAGGGACTAGCGGGAGGGGATGAGCAGTTCTTC.

In nucleotides, the CDR3 is TGTGCCAGCAGTGAAAAGGGACAGGGGGGTTACTATGGCTACACCTTC. Its translation is CASSEKGQGGYYGYTF. The V gene is TRBV2, the J gene TRBJ1-2, with 11 bases identical to TRBD1. V lost 2 bases, J lost 3 bases, and 5 bases stayed unmatched. The CDR3 covers 16 residues. Germline V gene data show CDR1 as SNHLY and CDR2 as FYNNEI.

V gene TRBV5-1 combines with J gene TRBJ1-1; the D is unclear. The CDR3 runs to 13 residues. Germline V gene lookup returns CDR1 SGHRS and CDR2 YFSETQ. V shed 4 bases and J shed 0 bases, with 7 bases lying between them. The chain's CDR3 is CASSPEVNTEAFF. The CDR3 DNA sequence: TGCGCCAGCAGCCCGGAGGTGAACACTGAAGCTTTCTTT. Full variable domain (missing parts from reference TRBV5-1 and TRBJ1-1): KAGVTQTPRYLIKTRGQQVTLSCSPISGHRSVSWYQQTPGQGLQFLFEYFSETQRNKGNFPGRFSGRQFSNSRSEMNVSTLELGDSALYLCASSPEVNTEAFFGQGTRLTVV.

The V gene is TRBV5-1, the J gene TRBJ2-1, with 9 positions matching TRBD2. The germline CDR1 and CDR2 sequences are SGHRS and YFSETQ. Trimming removed 3 bases from V and 4 bases from J; junction bases left unmatched: 5. This CDR3 has 15 amino acids. This chain's CDR3 is CASSSRLAEYNEQFF. CDR3 DNA: TGCGCCAGCAGCTCTCGACTAGCGGAATACAATGAGCAGTTCTTC.

The chain joins TRBV15 to TRBJ2-7; D is undetermined. CDR1 and CDR2 from the germline V gene are LNHNV and YYDKDF (reference sequence). The CDR3 contains 14 residues. The ends were cut back, 5 bases at V and 1 base at J, with 12 bases in the middle. The CDR3 nucleotides are TGTGCCACCAGCCGAGCTGGTCAGTCCTACGAGCAGTACTTC. Translation: CATSRAGQSYEQYF.

This clone was observed a handful of times. The chain has TRBV30 and TRBJ1-5; D perhaps matches TRBD1 (5 bases). Germline V gene data show CDR1 as GTSNPN and CDR2 as SVGIG (reference sequence). Trimming stripped 7 bases from V and 0 bases from J, with 10 bases between. The CDR3 length is 13 residues. Here the CDR3 DNA reads TGTGCCTTGGGGGGGAATAGCAATCAGCCCCAGCATTTT. Translating it yields CALGGNSNQPQHF.

J is TRBJ2-3 and V is TRBV29-1, with 8 bases fitting TRBD2. CDR1 is SQVTM, CDR2 ANQGSEA, per germline. After removal of 8 bases from V and 0 bases from J, the junction contained 13 bases not matched to a gene. The CDR3 length is 16 residues. CDR3 bases: TGCAGCCTCATTGTCGCGGGAGGCCGGAGCACAGATACGCAGTATTTT. Amino acids: CSLIVAGGRSTDTQYF.

In DNA, the CDR3 is TGCAGCGTTGGGGTAGGGTCCAGCGGGAATACCTACGAGCAGTACTTC. This sequence encodes CSVGVGSSGNTYEQYF. The chain has TRBV29-1 and TRBJ2-7, with 7 bases lining up with TRBD2. Germline values: CDR1 SQVTM, CDR2 ANQGSEA. The CDR3 is 16 residues long. Trimming cost V 4 bases and J 2 bases; bases outside gene matches: 14.

This clone showed up just once. The rearrangement uses TRBV6-6 and TRBJ2-7, with D unresolved. The germline V and J ends were trimmed by 4 bases and 3 bases, with 7 bases remaining between them. The CDR3 runs to 12 residues. Germline V gene sequence: CDR1 MNHNY, CDR2 SVGAGI (reference sequence). The CDR3 region has the DNA TGTGCCAGCAGTTCCCCGGGCTACGAGCAGTACTTC. It encodes CASSSPGYEQYF.

J is TRBJ1-5 and V is TRBV7-8; weak D call: TRBD1 (5 bases). Trimming removed 1 base at V and 6 bases at J, with 19 bases between. This CDR3 contains 17 residues. In germline, CDR1 is SGHVS, CDR2 FQNEAQ. The CDR3: CASSLDRAGKGGQPQHF. For the CDR3, the DNA is TGTGCCAGCAGCTTAGATAGGGCAGGGAAAGGCGGTCAGCCCCAGCATTTT.

J is TRBJ2-7 and V is TRBV15; 10 bases line up with TRBD2. The CDR3 runs to 14 residues. Germline V CDR1 and CDR2: LNHNV, YYDKDF (reference sequence). V lost 2 bases and J lost 2; bases outside the gene matches: 0. The CDR3 spells CATSRLAGAYEQYF. As DNA, the CDR3 is TGTGCCACCAGCAGACTAGCGGGAGCCTACGAGCAGTACTTC.

V is TRBV28 and J is TRBJ2-7, with 9 nucleotides matching TRBD1. Trimming took 3 bases from V and 0 from J; bases not matched to a gene: 12. Germline V gene sequence: CDR1 MDHEN, CDR2 SYDVKM. This CDR3 spans 18 amino acids. The CDR3 spells CASSLVQGAFTHSYEQYF. The CDR3 DNA sequence: TGTGCCAGCAGTTTGGTACAGGGGGCTTTTACCCACTCCTACGAGCAGTACTTC.

The rearrangement uses TRBV5-1 and TRBJ2-5, with D unclear. The CDR3 is made up of 11 amino acids. V gave up 5 bases and J gave up 3 bases, with 5 bases separating them. Germline V lookup: CDR1 SGHRS, CDR2 YFSETQ. CDR3 coding DNA: TGCGCCAGCAGACTTGAAGAGACCCAGTACTTC. This gives the protein CASRLEETQYF. Complete variable domain (other parts from reference TRBV5-1 and TRBJ2-5): KAGVTQTPRYLIKTRGQQVTLSCSPISGHRSVSWYQQTPGQGLQFLFEYFSETQRNKGNFPGRFSGRQFSNSRSEMNVSTLELGDSALYLCASRLEETQYFGPGTRLLVL.

This clone has only a few counts. The genes are TRBV15 and TRBJ1-5; D uncertain. The V and J ends lost 1 base and 4 bases respectively, with 11 bases between them. The germline V gene encodes CDR1 LNHNV and CDR2 YYDKDF (reference sequence). The CDR3 consists of 15 residues. Here the CDR3 reads CATSRAAASNQPQHF. CDR3 coding DNA: TGTGCCACCAGCAGAGCGGCGGCGAGTAATCAGCCCCAGCATTTT.

This clone was seen a handful of times. The CDR3 coding sequence is TGTGCCTGGGGCGGCTGGGGCGGGGTGGATAATTCACCCCTCCACTTT. It encodes CAWGGWGGVDNSPLHF. V and J are TRBV30 and TRBJ1-6; a possible D gene is TRBD1 (5 bases). Deletions cut 5 bases from V and 5 bases from J, with 19 bases between. Germline-derived CDR1 and CDR2 are GTSNPN and SVGIG (reference sequence). This CDR3 spans 16 amino acids.

CDR3 amino acids: CASSLIGGFQETQYF. For the CDR3, the DNA is TGTGCCAGCAGTTTAATCGGCGGGTTCCAAGAGACCCAGTACTTC. The chain joins TRBV27 to TRBJ2-5; tentative D call: TRBD2 (5 bases). The CDR3 consists of 15 residues. The V end lost 2 bases, the J end lost 1 base, and 11 bases lay between the germline ends. Germline V gene lookup returns CDR1 MNHEY and CDR2 SMNVEV (reference sequence).

CDR3 DNA sequence: TGTGCCAGCAGCGTAGGCGCTGCGAACACTGAAGCTTTCTTT. Translation gives CASSVGAANTEAFF. V gene TRBV9 combines with J gene TRBJ1-1; unclear D gene. The CDR3 has 14 amino acids. In germline, CDR1 is SGDLS, CDR2 YYNGEE. The V gene lost 0 bases and the J gene lost 1 base, with 7 bases spanning the gap.

The J gene is TRBJ2-7, the V gene TRBV2; TRBD1 matches at 7 bases. Germline trimming cut 7 bases from V and 0 bases from J; bases unmatched to any gene: 12. Germline V CDR1 and CDR2: SNHLY, FYNNEI. This CDR3 has 16 residues. CDR3 amino acids: CASTPRQGISSYEQYF. In nucleotides, the CDR3 is TGTGCCAGCACCCCCCGACAGGGAATTTCCTCCTACGAGCAGTACTTC. The variable domain in full, with the rest retrieved from reference TRBV2 and TRBJ2-7, is EPEVTQTPSHQVTQMGQEVILRCVPISNHLYFYWYRQILGQKVEFLVSFYNNEISEKSEIFDDQFSVERPDGSNFTLKIRSTKLEDSAMYFCASTPRQGISSYEQYFGPGTRLTVT.

The CDR3 nucleotides are TGTGCCAGCAGTTTAAGCGGGACATACGAGCAGTACTTC. Its protein is CASSLSGTYEQYF. The genes are TRBV28 and TRBJ2-7; D is possibly TRBD2 (7 bases). V shed 2 bases and J shed 4 bases, with 9 bases lying between them. Per the germline V gene, CDR1 is MDHEN and CDR2 is SYDVKM. CDR3 length: 13 amino acids.

This chain joins TRBV7-2 and TRBJ2-6; possible D gene TRBD2, 5 bases. The CDR3 contains 18 residues. The germline gives CDR1 SGHTA, CDR2 FQGNSA. V lost 1 base, J lost 0 bases, and 13 bases lay in between. For the CDR3, the DNA is TGTGCCAGCAGCTTAGTAGGAGGACTGAACTCTGGGGCCAACGTCCTGACTTTC. Encoded protein: CASSLVGGLNSGANVLTF.

The genes are TRBV2 and TRBJ1-5, with D unclear. The V end was cut by 4 bases, the J end by 5 bases, with 6 bases between. Germline loops: CDR1 SNHLY, CDR2 FYNNEI. This CDR3 has 12 amino acids. For the CDR3, the DNA is TGTGCCAGCAGTGTGCCAGATCAGCCCCAGCATTTT. As protein: CASSVPDQPQHF.

The genes are TRBV7-2 and TRBJ2-7; D uncertain. V was shortened by 0 bases and J by 3 bases, with 9 bases between the two germline ends. The CDR3 is 14 amino acids. Germline CDR1 is SGHTA and CDR2 is FQGNSA. The CDR3 DNA follows: TGTGCCAGCAGCTTAGCTCCTCAGGTCTACGAGCAGTACTTC. Translating gives CASSLAPQVYEQYF.

This chain connects TRBV5-4 to TRBJ2-7, with TRBD2 matching over 10 bases. There are 15 residues in the CDR3. After removal of 3 bases from V and 4 bases from J, the junction contained 7 bases not matched to a gene. Germline assignment: CDR1 SGHNT and CDR2 YYREEE (reference sequence). CDR3 in DNA: TGTGCCAGCAGCTCCGGGGGGACTAGCGAGTACGAGCAGTACTTC. Protein: CASSSGGTSEYEQYF.

This clone ranks as medium-sized. The chain carries TRBV10-1 and TRBJ2-7, with a weak D call TRBD1 (5 bases). The CDR3 has 13 amino acids. CDR1 is WNHNN, CDR2 SYGVQD, per germline (reference sequence). V shed 3 bases and J shed 6 bases, with 12 bases lying between them. CDR3 loop: CASSDVGASEQYF. The CDR3 nucleotides are TGCGCCAGCAGTGATGTAGGGGCAAGCGAGCAGTACTTC.

The V call is TRBV2, the J call TRBJ2-1, with 8 nucleotides matching TRBD2. After removal of 4 bases from V and 9 bases from J, the junction contained 17 bases not matched to a gene. Germline V gene lookup returns CDR1 SNHLY and CDR2 FYNNEI. The CDR3 has 17 residues. DNA of the CDR3: TGTGCCAGCAGTGCCAACCTTTTATCGGGAGGGCAAAGTGAGCAGTTCTTC. This translates into CASSANLLSGGQSEQFF. Based on the CDR3 plus reference TRBV2 and TRBJ2-1, the full variable domain is EPEVTQTPSHQVTQMGQEVILRCVPISNHLYFYWYRQILGQKVEFLVSFYNNEISEKSEIFDDQFSVERPDGSNFTLKIRSTKLEDSAMYFCASSANLLSGGQSEQFFGPGTRLTVL.

This clone has just a few counts. This chain links TRBV4-2 with TRBJ2-1; 9 bases agree with TRBD1. V shed 5 bases and J 5 bases; nucleotides not matched to a gene: 4. The CDR3 spans 14 residues. The germline V gene encodes CDR1 LGHNA and CDR2 YNFKEQ. The CDR3 sequence is CASSDWTGDNEQFF. The CDR3 nucleotides read TGTGCCAGCAGCGACTGGACAGGGGACAATGAGCAGTTCTTC.

The chain has TRBV6-6 and TRBJ2-1; tentative D call: TRBD2 (6 bases). V dropped 9 bases and J dropped 2 bases, with 14 bases sitting between them. This CDR3 is 14 amino acids long. Germline assignment: CDR1 MNHNY and CDR2 SVGAGI (reference sequence). In nucleotides, the CDR3 is TGTGCCAGACATATAAGGACTACCTACAATGAGCAGTTCTTC. Its translation: CARHIRTTYNEQFF.